Described below is a single TCR beta chain sequence and its context. Its matching antigen is unknown. These data belong to a study of lymphopenia after photon versus proton radiotherapy. The study, taken as a whole, reports: Better survival with proton therapy was suggested as possible, not demonstrated.

The CDR3 runs 13 residues. Germline CDR1 MNHEY, CDR2 SMNVEV (reference sequence). The V and J ends lost 0 bases and 8 bases respectively, with 10 bases between them. Sequencing was performed with immunoSEQ multiplex PCR; in TCRdb, only in-frame clones are kept and a portion is missing. Of about 25,000 clones detected, roughly 87% appear once; the ten largest clones hold roughly 3.5%. This clonotype originated in a woman in her 50s with pancreatic cancer. J is TRBJ1-1 and V is TRBV27; D call uncertain. Sequenced material: peripheral blood, taken from a patient treated with photon-based radiotherapy. The CDR3 loop reads CASSLSGFTEAFF. The CDR3 DNA reads TGTGCCAGCAGTTTATCGGGCTTTACCGAAGCTTTCTTT.